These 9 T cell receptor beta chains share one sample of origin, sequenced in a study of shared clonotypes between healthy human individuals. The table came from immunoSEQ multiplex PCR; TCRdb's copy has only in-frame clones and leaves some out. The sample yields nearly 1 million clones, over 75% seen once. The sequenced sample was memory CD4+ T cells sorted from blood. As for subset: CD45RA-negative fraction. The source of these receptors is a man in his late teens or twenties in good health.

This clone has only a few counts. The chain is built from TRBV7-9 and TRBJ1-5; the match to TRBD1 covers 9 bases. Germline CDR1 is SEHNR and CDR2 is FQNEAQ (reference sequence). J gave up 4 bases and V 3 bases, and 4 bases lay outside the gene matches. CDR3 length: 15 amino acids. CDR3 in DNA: TGTGCCAGCAGCTTCGGACAGGGGTGGAATCAGCCCCAGCATTTT. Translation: CASSFGQGWNQPQHF.

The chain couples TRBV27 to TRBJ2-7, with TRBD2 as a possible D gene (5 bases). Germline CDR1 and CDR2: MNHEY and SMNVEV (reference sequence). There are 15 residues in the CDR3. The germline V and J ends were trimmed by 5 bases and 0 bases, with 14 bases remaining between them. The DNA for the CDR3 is TGTGCCAGCAGTCCCCCCGGGGTCCCCTCCTACGAGCAGTACTTC. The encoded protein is CASSPPGVPSYEQYF.

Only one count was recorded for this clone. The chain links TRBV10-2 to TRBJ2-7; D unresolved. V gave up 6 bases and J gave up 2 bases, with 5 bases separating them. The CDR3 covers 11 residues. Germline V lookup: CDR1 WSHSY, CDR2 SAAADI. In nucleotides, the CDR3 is TGCGCCAGCAGAGGACCCTACGAGCAGTACTTC. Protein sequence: CASRGPYEQYF.

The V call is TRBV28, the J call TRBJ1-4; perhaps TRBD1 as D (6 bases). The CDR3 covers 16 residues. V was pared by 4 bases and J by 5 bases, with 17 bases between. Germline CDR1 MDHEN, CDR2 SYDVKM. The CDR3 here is CASSSPGTNLNEKLFF. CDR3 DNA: TGTGCCAGCAGTTCCCCCGGGACAAACCTAAATGAAAAACTGTTTTTT.

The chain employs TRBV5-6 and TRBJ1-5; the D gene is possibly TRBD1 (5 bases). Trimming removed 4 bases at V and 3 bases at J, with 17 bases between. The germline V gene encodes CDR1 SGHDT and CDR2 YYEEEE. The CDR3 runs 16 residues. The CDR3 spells CASSLLGDPFNQPQHF. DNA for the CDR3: TGTGCCAGCAGCCTCCTAGGGGACCCCTTCAATCAGCCCCAGCATTTT.

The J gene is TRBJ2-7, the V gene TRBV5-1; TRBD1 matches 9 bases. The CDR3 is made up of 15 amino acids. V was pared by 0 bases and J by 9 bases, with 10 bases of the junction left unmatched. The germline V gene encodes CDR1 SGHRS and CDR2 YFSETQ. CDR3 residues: CASSLDDRGANRQYF. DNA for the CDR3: TGCGCCAGCAGCTTGGATGACAGGGGGGCTAATCGGCAGTACTTC.

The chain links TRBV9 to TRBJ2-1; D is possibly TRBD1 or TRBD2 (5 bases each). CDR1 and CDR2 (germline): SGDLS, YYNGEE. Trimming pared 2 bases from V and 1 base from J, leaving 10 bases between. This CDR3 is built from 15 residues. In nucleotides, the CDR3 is TGTGCCAGCAGCGTCCGGGACGGTTCCTACAATGAGCAGTTCTTC. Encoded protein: CASSVRDGSYNEQFF.

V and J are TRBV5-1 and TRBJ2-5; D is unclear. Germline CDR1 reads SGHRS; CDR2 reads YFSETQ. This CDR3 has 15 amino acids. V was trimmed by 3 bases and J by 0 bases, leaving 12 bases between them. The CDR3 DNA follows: TGCGCCAGCAGCTCCAGCCAGCCAGACCAAGAGACCCAGTACTTC. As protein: CASSSSQPDQETQYF.

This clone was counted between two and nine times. The CDR3: CASSQRGQRGEKLFF. CDR3 nucleotide sequence: TGTGCCAGCAGCCAACGGGGGCAAAGAGGCGAAAAACTGTTTTTT. The rearrangement uses TRBV6-5 and TRBJ1-4; a possible D gene is TRBD1 (6 bases). CDR3 length: 15 amino acids. V lost 6 bases, J lost 8 bases, and 19 bases lay in between. Per the germline V gene, CDR1 is MNHEY and CDR2 is SVGAGI.